Described below is a single TCR beta chain sequence and its context. The antigen remains unidentified. Found in a library prepared for alpha chains, this beta chain is an off-target read, and its abundance has little meaning. TCRdb reprocessed the 5' RACE reads with MiXCR, giving one entry per CDR3 protein. The data hold 15,000 to 20,000 distinct CDR3 sequences, with 6.2% observed a single time. These data originate in a study of spatial heterogeneity in lung cancer. The time point here: sample taken at primary tumor resection. Study-wide points: Higher tumor mutation counts went along with higher counts of expanded intratumoral alpha and beta TCRs. As ubiquitous and regional nonsynonymous mutations varied, counts of ubiquitous and regional expanded TCRs tracked them, respectively.

The ends were cut back, 0 bases at V and 2 bases at J, with 18 bases in the middle. The CDR3 is made up of 18 amino acids. Per germline, CDR1 MNHNS and CDR2 SASEGT. This TCR came from a male donor with early-stage non-small cell lung cancer. The sequencing here drew on lung tumor tissue, taken at surgery. The chain employs TRBV6-1 and TRBJ2-3; D not certain. This chain's CDR3 is CASSEAGVRWQSTDTQYF. The CDR3 bases are TGTGCCAGCAGTGAAGCGGGCGTAAGATGGCAGTCCACAGATACGCAGTATTTT.